This T cell receptor (beta chain) was sequenced during a study of cytomegalovirus exposure and HLA in healthy donors. General observations from the study: Follow-up analysis later connected one missense variant in DCLRE1C with trimming of TCR beta V- and J-genes.

The PCR ran on 60 Vbeta and 13 Jbeta primers. Authors' methods: In a later analysis, 80 million to 100 million unique TCR beta chains included roughly 11 million shared by two or more donors. Using immunoSEQ multiplex PCR, the repertoire was profiled, and TCRdb retains in-frame clones only, with some absent. V and J calls plus clone size are reproduced from that table; the DNA served to infer D and trimming. This table has hundreds of thousands of clones, 65% to 85% appearing once. A note on this clone: Its antigen remains unidentified.

CDR1 is SGHRS and CDR2 is YFSETQ in the germline V gene. The CDR3 runs 16 residues. Unmatched junction bases numbered 12, after V lost 3 bases and J lost 6 bases. This chain uses TRBV5-1 with TRBJ2-3, with 8 positions matching TRBD2. Input material: PBMCs. The sequence was obtained from a man younger than 45 in good health and CMV-seronegative. The chain's CDR3 is CASSSGTSRGGDTQYF. CDR3 coding DNA: TGCGCCAGCAGCTCCGGGACTTCTCGGGGGGGGGATACGCAGTATTTT.